The 14 T cell receptor beta chains given below trace back to one sample, sequenced in a study of shared T cell receptors in the human thymus. Data came from immunoSEQ multiplex PCR; TCRdb stores just in-frame clones and leaves some out. The sample includes some 760,000 clones, 80% to 90% seen only once; the top ten take 0.0095% to 0.011%. The same data also contributed to another study, on human thymus T cells.

Sequenced: thymocytes. The receptors shown here come from a girl less than two years old with a congenital heart defect.

The chain joins TRBV6-5 to TRBJ1-1; D gene ambiguous. Trimming took off 0 bases at V and 2 bases at J, with 7 bases between the two ends. The CDR3 consists of 14 residues. Germline values: CDR1 MNHEY, CDR2 SVGAGI. CDR3 nucleotides: TGTGCCAGCAGTTACTCAAGCACCAACACTGAAGCTTTCTTT. Translated: CASSYSSTNTEAFF.

The chain couples TRBV6-1 to TRBJ2-7; TRBD1 agrees at 9 bases. CDR1 is MNHNS and CDR2 is SASEGT in the germline V gene. V lost 6 bases to trimming and J lost 2 bases; unmatched junction nucleotides: 8. The CDR3 has 15 amino acids. The CDR3 here is CASSRDRVQAYEQYF. CDR3 nucleotides: TGTGCCAGCAGCCGGGACAGGGTACAGGCCTACGAGCAGTACTTC.

V is TRBV11-3 and J is TRBJ2-1; the match to TRBD2 covers 9 bases. The V gene's germline CDR1 is SGHNT and CDR2 YENEEA. The CDR3 spans 16 residues. V trimming: 1 base; J trimming: 5 bases; junction bases outside the gene matches: 6. In nucleotides, the CDR3 is TGTGCCAGCAGCTTAGGTCTGGCGGGGGGGGACAATGAGCAGTTCTTC. Translated, it gives CASSLGLAGGDNEQFF.

This rearrangement joins TRBV10-3 to TRBJ2-5, with 14 bases that match TRBD2. From germline, CDR1 is ENHRY and CDR2 SYGVKD. J gave up 7 bases and V 8 bases, and 12 bases lay outside the gene matches. The CDR3 runs 16 residues. As DNA, the CDR3 is TGTGCCATCTGGGGACTAGCGGGGGTCCTGGTGTGGACCCAGTACTTC. It specifies CAIWGLAGVLVWTQYF.

The chain's CDR3 is CASSYRQVLNTEAFF. CDR3 bases: TGTGCCAGCAGTTACAGACAGGTATTGAACACTGAAGCTTTCTTT. This chain joins TRBV6-6 and TRBJ1-1; a possible D gene is TRBD1 (6 bases). The V end was cut by 2 bases, the J end by 0 bases, with 10 bases between. Germline CDR1 reads MNHNY; CDR2 reads SVGAGI (reference sequence). This CDR3 spans 15 amino acids.

Comment on this clone: A read error may produce the germline difference seen at one junction end. CDR3 protein: CASSPRTNQPQHF. The DNA of the CDR3 is TGTGCCAGCTCCCCACGGACAAATCAGCCCCAGCATTTT. The rearrangement joins TRBV18 to TRBJ1-5; a weak D match, TRBD1 (5 bases). This CDR3 has 13 residues. Germline V gene data show CDR1 as KGHSH and CDR2 as LQKENI.

In DNA form, the CDR3 reads TGTGCCAGCAGCTTGAACACAGGGGGCGAGGGGAATGAAAAACTGTTTTTT. It yields the protein CASSLNTGGEGNEKLFF. The chain links TRBV5-4 to TRBJ1-4; 9 bases line up with TRBD1. The germline V gene encodes CDR1 SGHNT and CDR2 YYREEE (reference sequence). The CDR3 is 17 amino acids. After removal of 1 base from V and 5 bases from J, the junction contained 9 bases not matched to a gene.

The V call is TRBV2, the J call TRBJ1-3; maybe TRBD1 (6 bases). CDR1 and CDR2 from the germline V gene are SNHLY and FYNNEI. V was shortened by 2 bases and J by 3 bases, with 8 bases between the two germline ends. CDR3 size: 14 residues. DNA for the CDR3: TGTGCCAGCAGTGAATCAGGGGTTGGAAACACCATATATTTT. Its translation is CASSESGVGNTIYF.

This clone was observed a few times. This sequence joins TRBV12-5 and TRBJ2-7; the D gene is possibly TRBD1 (5 bases). The CDR3 has 17 residues. V was pared by 1 base and J by 2 bases, with 18 bases between. Germline assignment: CDR1 LGHNT and CDR2 FRNRAP. The CDR3 DNA reads as TGTGCTAGTGGTTTGGATTCCGCCAAGGGCAGGGCCTACGAGCAGTACTTC. Amino acid sequence: CASGLDSAKGRAYEQYF.

This chain uses TRBV4-3 with TRBJ2-3; 11 bases map to TRBD2. Trimming removed 1 base from V and 2 bases from J; junction bases left unmatched: 8. From germline, CDR1 is LGHNA and CDR2 YSLEER. This CDR3 comprises 18 residues. CDR3 DNA sequence: TGCGCCAGCAGCCAAGGAGAAGCTAGCGGGGGGTTCACAGATACGCAGTATTTT. This codes for CASSQGEASGGFTDTQYF.

The chain employs TRBV19 and TRBJ1-2; D not certain. The CDR3 is 15 residues long. V lost 2 bases, J lost 1 base, and 11 bases lay in between. Per the germline V gene, CDR1 is LNHDA and CDR2 is SQIVND (reference sequence). CDR3 region: CASSISGTFNYGYTF. In DNA form, the CDR3 reads TGTGCCAGTAGTATAAGCGGAACCTTTAACTATGGCTACACCTTC.

The chain couples TRBV5-1 to TRBJ1-1; 12 bases are a match to TRBD1. V shed 5 bases and J 1 base; nucleotides not matched to a gene: 15. Germline CDR1 and CDR2: SGHRS and YFSETQ. The CDR3 length is 19 residues. Here the CDR3 reads CASSLRSRDRGLKNTEAFF. The CDR3, as DNA: TGCGCCAGCAGTTTGCGGTCCCGGGACAGGGGGCTAAAGAACACTGAAGCTTTCTTT.

The CDR3 DNA reads as TGTGCCAGCTCGATCACCCCACAGAGTCAATCGAATCAGCCCCAGCATTTT. Translated: CASSITPQSQSNQPQHF. The V and J genes are TRBV2 and TRBJ1-5, with D uncertain. This CDR3 has 17 residues. V lost 8 bases to trimming and J lost 4 bases, with 24 bases between them. Per germline, CDR1 SNHLY and CDR2 FYNNEI.

The chain links TRBV28 to TRBJ1-6; TRBD1 matches at 7 bases. V was pared by 6 bases and J by 4 bases, with 9 bases of the junction left unmatched. The CDR3 is made up of 16 amino acids. CDR1 MDHEN and CDR2 SYDVKM come from the germline V gene. CDR3 sequence reads: CASSRGAEFYNSPLHF. The CDR3 nucleotides are TGTGCCAGCAGCAGGGGGGCGGAATTTTATAATTCACCCCTCCACTTT. The full variable domain, completed using reference TRBV28 and TRBJ1-6, is DVKVTQSSRYLVKRTGEKVFLECVQDMDHENMFWYRQDPGLGLRLIYFSYDVKMKEKGDIPEGYSVSREKKERFSLILESASTNQTSMYLCASSRGAEFYNSPLHFGNGTRLTVT.